Given below is one T cell receptor (beta chain) in context. Isolated RNA was reverse transcribed into cDNA used as the sequencing template. Sequencing was performed with immunoSEQ multiplex PCR; in TCRdb, only in-frame clones are kept and a portion is missing. The table has 95,000 to 100,000 clones, 60% to 75% seen once. This specimen belongs to a study of CD8+ T cells in alopecia areata. The treatment: oral pan-JAK inhibitor, 5-10 mg twice daily. Germline CDR1 and CDR2: MNHEY and SMNVEV (reference sequence). The CDR3 runs to 16 residues. V gave up 4 bases and J gave up 3 bases, with 17 bases separating them.

The specimen was CD8+ T cells sorted from blood, collected at week 4, from a patient treated with tofacitinib. This receptor was identified in a human donor with alopecia areata. V gene TRBV27 combines with J gene TRBJ2-3; D remains ambiguous. The CDR3 is CASSYRPSFRTDTQYF. CDR3 DNA: TGTGCCAGCAGTTATCGACCAAGCTTTAGGACAGATACGCAGTATTTT.